This T cell receptor beta chain was captured in a study of T cell repertoires and HLA-DP antigens. The PCR primers covered 54 TRBV and 13 TRBJ segments. The method was immunoSEQ multiplex PCR; TCRdb's version includes in-frame clones alone and lacks a portion of them. The table has under 2,500 clones, approximately 81% seen once. The study's findings and limits: Against one allele, clones undetected before culture averaged roughly 35%; against the other, 50.6%. Total CD4+ responders were stimulated by HeLa antigen-presenting cells.

This clone occurred a few times. The CDR3 length is 13 residues. CDR1 and CDR2 from the germline V gene are SNHLY and FYNNEI. V gave up 7 bases and J gave up 2 bases, with 12 bases separating them. After approximately 16 days, CD4+ cells were restimulated 24 h with the same allogeneic DPB1. Stimulation used HeLa cells expressing transduced HLA-DPA1/DPB1, HLA-DM, invariant chain and CD80. The genes are TRBV2 and TRBJ2-7; no clear D. The source of this sequence is a woman aged 18 to 35 in good health and CMV-seronegative. Sequencing was carried out using CD137- CD4+ T cells from cultured PBMCs. CDR3 protein: CASNQVVTYEQYF. The CDR3, as DNA: TGTGCCAGCAATCAGGTTGTAACCTACGAGCAGTACTTC.